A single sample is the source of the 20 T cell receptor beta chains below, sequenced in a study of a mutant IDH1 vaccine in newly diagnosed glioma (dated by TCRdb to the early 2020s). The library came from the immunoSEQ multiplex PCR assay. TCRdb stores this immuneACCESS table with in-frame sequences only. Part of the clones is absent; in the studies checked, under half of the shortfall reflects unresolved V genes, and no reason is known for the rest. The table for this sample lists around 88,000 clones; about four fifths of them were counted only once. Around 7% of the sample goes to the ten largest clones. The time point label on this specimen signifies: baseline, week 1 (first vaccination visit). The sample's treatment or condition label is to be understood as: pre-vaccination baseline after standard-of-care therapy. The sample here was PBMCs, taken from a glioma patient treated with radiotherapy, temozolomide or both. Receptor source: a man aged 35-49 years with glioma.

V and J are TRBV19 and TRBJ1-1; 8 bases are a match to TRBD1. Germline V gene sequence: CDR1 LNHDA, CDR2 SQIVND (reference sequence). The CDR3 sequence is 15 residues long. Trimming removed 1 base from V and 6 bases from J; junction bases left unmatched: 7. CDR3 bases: TGTGCCAGTAGTATAGGGACAGGGAGAGTACCTGAAGCTTTCTTT. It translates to CASSIGTGRVPEAFF.

The CDR3 spells CASSPTTGTPLGDIQYF. CDR3 DNA: TGTGCCAGCAGCCCGACTACCGGGACCCCCCTTGGAGACATTCAGTACTTC. The V and J genes are TRBV7-2 and TRBJ2-4; possibly TRBD1 or TRBD2 for D (5 bases each). CDR1 and CDR2 from the germline V gene are SGHTA and FQGNSA. This CDR3 has 17 amino acids. V was clipped by 5 bases and J by 8 bases, with 25 bases between them. Together with reference TRBV7-2 and TRBJ2-4, the CDR3 gives the full variable domain: GAGVSQSPSNKVTEKGKDVELRCDPISGHTALYWYRQSLGQGLEFLIYFQGNSAPDKSGLPSDRFSAERTGGSVSTLTIQRTQQEDSAVYLCASSPTTGTPLGDIQYFGAGTRLSVL.

The CDR3 region has the DNA TGTGCCAGTACCACAAAACGCAGAACTACCAACACTGAAGCTTTCTTT. Protein: CASTTKRRTTNTEAFF. The V call is TRBV19, the J call TRBJ1-1; D unresolved. This CDR3 has 16 residues. Germline assignment: CDR1 LNHDA and CDR2 SQIVND (reference sequence). V shed 7 bases and J shed 2 bases, with 20 bases lying between them.

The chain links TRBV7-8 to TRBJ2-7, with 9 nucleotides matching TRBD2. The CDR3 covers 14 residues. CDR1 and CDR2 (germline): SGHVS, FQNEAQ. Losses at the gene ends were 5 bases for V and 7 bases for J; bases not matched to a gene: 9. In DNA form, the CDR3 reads TGTGCCAGCAGCGCCCTAGCGGGGAAGGGAGAGCAGTACTTC. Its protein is CASSALAGKGEQYF.

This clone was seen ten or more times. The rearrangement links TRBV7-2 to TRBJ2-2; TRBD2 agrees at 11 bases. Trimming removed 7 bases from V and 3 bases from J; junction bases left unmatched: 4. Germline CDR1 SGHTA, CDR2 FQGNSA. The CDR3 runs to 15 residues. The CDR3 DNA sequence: TGTGCCAGCAAAGGACTAGCGGGTTACACCGGGGAGCTGTTTTTT. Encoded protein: CASKGLAGYTGELFF.

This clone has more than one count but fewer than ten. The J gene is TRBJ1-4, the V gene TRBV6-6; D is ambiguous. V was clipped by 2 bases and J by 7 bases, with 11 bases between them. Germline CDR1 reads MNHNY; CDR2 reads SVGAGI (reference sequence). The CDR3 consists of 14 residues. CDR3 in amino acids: CASSYDLHGEKLFF. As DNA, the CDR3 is TGTGCCAGCAGTTACGATTTGCACGGTGAAAAACTGTTTTTT.

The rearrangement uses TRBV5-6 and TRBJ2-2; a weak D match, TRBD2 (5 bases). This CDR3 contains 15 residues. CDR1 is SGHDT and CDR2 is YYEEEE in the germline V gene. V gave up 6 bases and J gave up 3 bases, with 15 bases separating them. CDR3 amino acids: CASTSLDWDTGELFF. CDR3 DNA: TGTGCCAGCACCTCCTTGGACTGGGACACCGGGGAGCTGTTTTTT. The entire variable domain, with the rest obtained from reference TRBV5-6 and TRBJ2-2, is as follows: DAGVTQSPTHLIKTRGQQVTLRCSPKSGHDTVSWYQQALGQGPQFIFQYYEEEERQRGNFPDRFSGHQFPNYSSELNVNALLLGDSALYLCASTSLDWDTGELFFGEGSRLTVL.

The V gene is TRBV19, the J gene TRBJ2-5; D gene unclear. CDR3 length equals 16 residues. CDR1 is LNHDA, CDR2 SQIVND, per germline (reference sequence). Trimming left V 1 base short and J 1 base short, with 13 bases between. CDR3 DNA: TGTGCCAGTAGTATAGCCCGACACCTTAGCCAAGAGACCCAGTACTTC. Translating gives CASSIARHLSQETQYF.

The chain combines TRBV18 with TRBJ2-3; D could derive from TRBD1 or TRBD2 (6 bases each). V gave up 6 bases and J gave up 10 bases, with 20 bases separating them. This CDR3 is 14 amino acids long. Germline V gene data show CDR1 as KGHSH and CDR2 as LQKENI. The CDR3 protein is CASSAKGGLGAQYF. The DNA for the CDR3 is TGTGCCAGCTCGGCTAAGGGGGGACTGGGAGCGCAGTATTTT.

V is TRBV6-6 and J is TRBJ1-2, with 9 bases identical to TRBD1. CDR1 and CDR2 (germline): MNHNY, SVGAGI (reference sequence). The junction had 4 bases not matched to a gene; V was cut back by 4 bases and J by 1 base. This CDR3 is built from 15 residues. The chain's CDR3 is CASSSPGQGNYGYTF. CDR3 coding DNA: TGTGCCAGCAGTTCCCCGGGACAGGGTAACTATGGCTACACCTTC.

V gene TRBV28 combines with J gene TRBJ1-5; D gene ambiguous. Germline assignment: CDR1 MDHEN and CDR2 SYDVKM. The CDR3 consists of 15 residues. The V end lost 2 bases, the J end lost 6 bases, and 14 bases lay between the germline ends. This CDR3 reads CASSLPGRVSQPQHF. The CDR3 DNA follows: TGTGCCAGCAGTTTACCGGGGAGGGTCTCTCAGCCCCAGCATTTT.

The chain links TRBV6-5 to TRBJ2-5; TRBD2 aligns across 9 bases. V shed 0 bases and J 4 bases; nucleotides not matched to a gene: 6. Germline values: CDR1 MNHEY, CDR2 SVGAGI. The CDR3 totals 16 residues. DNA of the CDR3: TGTGCCAGCAGTTACTCGAGAAGAGCGGGAGGAGAGACCCAGTACTTC. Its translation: CASSYSRRAGGETQYF.

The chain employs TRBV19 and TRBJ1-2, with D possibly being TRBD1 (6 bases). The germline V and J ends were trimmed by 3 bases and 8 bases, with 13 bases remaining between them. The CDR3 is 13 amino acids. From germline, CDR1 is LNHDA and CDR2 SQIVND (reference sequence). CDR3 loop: CASSIDRRGGYTF. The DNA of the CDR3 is TGTGCCAGTAGTATCGACAGGAGAGGAGGCTACACCTTC.

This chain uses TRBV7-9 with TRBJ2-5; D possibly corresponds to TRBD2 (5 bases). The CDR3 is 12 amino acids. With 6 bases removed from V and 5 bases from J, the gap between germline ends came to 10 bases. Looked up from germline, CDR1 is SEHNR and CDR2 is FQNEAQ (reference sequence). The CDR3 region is CASSRDKETQYF. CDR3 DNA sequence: TGTGCCAGCAGTCGGGATAAGGAGACCCAGTACTTC.

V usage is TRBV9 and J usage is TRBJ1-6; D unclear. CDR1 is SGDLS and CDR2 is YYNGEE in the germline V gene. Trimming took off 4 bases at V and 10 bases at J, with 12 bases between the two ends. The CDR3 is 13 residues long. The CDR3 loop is CASSPTAGSPLHF. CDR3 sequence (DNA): TGTGCCAGCAGCCCAACCGCGGGATCACCCCTCCACTTT.

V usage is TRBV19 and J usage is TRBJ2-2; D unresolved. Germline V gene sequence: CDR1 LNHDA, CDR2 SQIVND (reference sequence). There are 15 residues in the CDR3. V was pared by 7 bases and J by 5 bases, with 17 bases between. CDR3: CASMVSSRATGELFF. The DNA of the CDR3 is TGTGCCAGTATGGTATCCAGTCGGGCGACCGGGGAGCTGTTTTTT.

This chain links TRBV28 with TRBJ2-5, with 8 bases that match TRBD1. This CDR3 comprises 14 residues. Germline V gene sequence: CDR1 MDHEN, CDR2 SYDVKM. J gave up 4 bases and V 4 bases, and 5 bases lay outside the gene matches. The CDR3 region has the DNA TGTGCCAGCAGTTACAGGGGGAGGCTAGAGACCCAGTACTTC. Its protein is CASSYRGRLETQYF.

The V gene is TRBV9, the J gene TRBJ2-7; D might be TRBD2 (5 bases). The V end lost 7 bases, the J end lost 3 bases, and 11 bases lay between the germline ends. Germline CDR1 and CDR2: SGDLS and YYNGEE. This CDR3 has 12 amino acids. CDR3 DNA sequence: TGTGCCAGCGGTGGAGGCGGCTACGAGCAGTACTTC. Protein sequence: CASGGGGYEQYF.

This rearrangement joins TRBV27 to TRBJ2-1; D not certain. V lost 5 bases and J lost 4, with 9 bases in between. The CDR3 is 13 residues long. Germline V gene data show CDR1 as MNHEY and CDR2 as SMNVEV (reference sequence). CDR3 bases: TGTGCCAGCAGTCTCGACTGGTACAATGAGCAGTTCTTC. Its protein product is CASSLDWYNEQFF.

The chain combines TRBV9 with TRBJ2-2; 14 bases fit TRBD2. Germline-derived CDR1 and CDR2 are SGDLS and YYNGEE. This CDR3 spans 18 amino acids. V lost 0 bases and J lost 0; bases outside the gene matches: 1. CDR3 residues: CASSVVTSGRANTGELFF. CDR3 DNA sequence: TGTGCCAGCAGCGTAGTGACTAGCGGGAGGGCGAACACCGGGGAGCTGTTTTTT.